These 28 T cell receptor beta chains came from one sample sequenced in a study of cytomegalovirus exposure and HLA in healthy donors. This PCR relied on a set of 60 Vbeta primers and 13 Jbeta primers. The table came from immunoSEQ multiplex PCR; TCRdb's copy has only in-frame clones and leaves some out. The table includes about 120,000 clones, approximately 79% detected once. Sequences were obtained from PBMCs. These receptors were obtained from a man in his thirties or forties in good health and CMV-seronegative.

This chain uses TRBV6-5 with TRBJ1-2, with 8 bases aligning to TRBD1. V lost 4 bases to trimming and J lost 6 bases; unmatched junction nucleotides: 4. This CDR3 region has 13 residues. Germline V CDR1 and CDR2: MNHEY, SVGAGI. The CDR3 is CASSSDRENGYTF. The CDR3 DNA sequence: TGTGCCAGCAGTTCGGACAGGGAAAATGGCTACACCTTC.

This clone was counted only a few times. V usage is TRBV5-5 and J usage is TRBJ1-1; D is uncertain. V shed 1 base and J shed 1 base, with 8 bases lying between them. The CDR3 consists of 14 residues. Germline V gene data show CDR1 as SGHKS and CDR2 as YYEKEE (reference sequence). CDR3 residues: CASSLYAENTEAFF. DNA of the CDR3: TGTGCCAGCAGCTTGTACGCAGAGAACACTGAAGCTTTCTTT. Filled out from reference TRBV5-5 and TRBJ1-1, the complete variable domain reads DAGVTQSPTHLIKTRGQQVTLRCSPISGHKSVSWYQQVLGQGPQFIFQYYEKEERGRGNFPDRFSARQFPNYSSELNVNALLLGDSALYLCASSLYAENTEAFFGQGTRLTVV.

The rearrangement uses TRBV18 and TRBJ2-2, with 7 bases matching TRBD1. The germline CDR1 and CDR2 sequences are KGHSH and LQKENI. V lost 2 bases, J lost 5 bases, and 5 bases stayed unmatched. CDR3 size: 15 residues. The CDR3 DNA follows: TGTGCCAGCTCACCAACACAGGGGAGAACCGGGGAGCTGTTTTTT. Amino acids: CASSPTQGRTGELFF.

V and J are TRBV28 and TRBJ1-1, with D unclear. V was cut by 2 bases and J by 0 bases, with 4 bases left in between. The V gene's germline CDR1 is MDHEN and CDR2 SYDVKM. The CDR3 totals 13 residues. The CDR3, as DNA: TGTGCCAGCAGTTTAGAGTTGAACACTGAAGCTTTCTTT. Translated: CASSLELNTEAFF.

This clone was seen a few times. The V call is TRBV7-9, the J call TRBJ1-6; 7 nucleotides line up with TRBD1. The CDR3 length is 17 residues. The germline CDR1 and CDR2 sequences are SEHNR and FQNEAQ (reference sequence). The junction had 7 bases not matched to a gene; V was cut back by 1 base and J by 4 bases. CDR3 bases: TGTGCCAGCAGCTTAGTTTTACCGGGACAGTATAATTCACCCCTCCACTTT. Translating it yields CASSLVLPGQYNSPLHF.

The sample holds a few counts of this clone. J is TRBJ2-3 and V is TRBV27, with a possible D match to TRBD1 (6 bases). V lost 3 bases and J 6 bases, leaving 10 bases between the germline ends. This CDR3 contains 13 residues. Germline assignment: CDR1 MNHEY and CDR2 SMNVEV (reference sequence). The CDR3 spells CASSLMGADTQYF. The CDR3 bases are TGTGCCAGCAGTTTGATGGGGGCCGATACGCAGTATTTT.

The chain couples TRBV28 to TRBJ1-2, with 12 bases that match TRBD1. The V and J ends lost 10 bases and 7 bases, in that order; junction bases with no gene match: 7. This CDR3 has 13 amino acids. The V gene's germline CDR1 is MDHEN and CDR2 SYDVKM. The CDR3 region is CATGTGGWSGYTF. The CDR3 nucleotides are TGTGCCACCGGGACAGGGGGCTGGAGTGGCTACACCTTC.

This clone is a singleton in its sample. V gene TRBV6-1 combines with J gene TRBJ2-5; 15 bases line up with TRBD2. The germline CDR1 and CDR2 sequences are MNHNS and SASEGT. This CDR3 contains 17 residues. The J segment lost 1 base and the V segment lost 4 bases, leaving 4 bases of the junction unmatched. The CDR3 sequence is CASSVGTSGGRQETQYF. The DNA for the CDR3 is TGTGCCAGCAGTGTTGGGACTAGCGGGGGGCGCCAAGAGACCCAGTACTTC.

This chain uses TRBV27 with TRBJ2-1; D is unclear. The V end lost 0 bases, the J end lost 6 bases, and 12 bases lay between the germline ends. The germline V gene encodes CDR1 MNHEY and CDR2 SMNVEV (reference sequence). The CDR3 spans 15 residues. CDR3: CASSLSGFLPNEQFF. Here the CDR3 DNA reads TGTGCCAGCAGTTTATCCGGTTTCCTTCCCAATGAGCAGTTCTTC.

This clone was counted between two and nine times. The chain employs TRBV4-1 and TRBJ2-6; D is perhaps TRBD1 (5 bases). V was cut by 1 base and J by 8 bases, with 12 bases left in between. This CDR3 is built from 15 residues. From germline, CDR1 is MGHRA and CDR2 YSYEKL. This chain's CDR3 is CASSQVEDITNVLTF. CDR3 nucleotides: TGCGCCAGCAGCCAAGTTGAGGACATCACCAACGTCCTGACTTTC.

This clone has only one observation. Here the CDR3 reads CAISADSYGYTF. The CDR3 DNA follows: TGTGCCATCAGTGCAGACTCCTATGGCTACACCTTC. The V call is TRBV10-3, the J call TRBJ1-2; D call uncertain. From germline, CDR1 is ENHRY and CDR2 SYGVKD. The CDR3 has 12 amino acids. Between the trimmed V and J ends, which lost 4 bases and 4 bases, there was a span of 7 bases.

The chain employs TRBV11-2 and TRBJ2-3, with 9 bases aligning to TRBD2. This CDR3 is built from 15 residues. Germline CDR1 SGHAT, CDR2 FQNNGV. With V trimmed by 2 bases and J by 8 bases, 8 bases remained unmatched. The chain's CDR3 is CASSLYRSGGRTQYF. As DNA, the CDR3 is TGTGCCAGCAGCTTATATCGTAGCGGGGGCCGTACGCAGTATTTT.

This clone was counted between two and nine times. Mismatch with germline at one junction end may stem from a read error. The chain combines TRBV6-1 with TRBJ2-6, with a possible D match to TRBD1 (5 bases). The CDR3 is 15 residues long. Looked up from germline, CDR1 is MNHNS and CDR2 is SASEGT. The CDR3 sequence is CASSEGSSGANGLTF. DNA of the CDR3: TGTGCCAGCAGTGAAGGTAGCTCTGGGGCCAACGGCCTGACTTTC.

This chain links TRBV5-5 with TRBJ2-5; 8 bases map to TRBD1. The J call may not be correct, given that the DNA end is closer to TRBJ2-7. The germline CDR1 and CDR2 sequences are SGHKS and YYEKEE (reference sequence). The CDR3 is 14 amino acids. The CDR3 protein is CASSLTDRDYEQYF. Here the CDR3 DNA reads TGTGCCAGCAGCTTGACGGACAGGGACTACGAGCAGTACTTC.

This chain connects TRBV28 to TRBJ1-3; 7 nucleotides align to TRBD1. V was clipped by 6 bases and J by 0 bases; unmatched bases: 11. Per germline, CDR1 MDHEN and CDR2 SYDVKM. This CDR3 has 17 amino acids. This CDR3 is CASSQGGQLTSGNTIYF. CDR3 nucleotide sequence: TGTGCCAGCAGCCAAGGGGGACAGCTGACCTCTGGAAACACCATATATTTT. The whole variable domain, filled in from reference TRBV28 and TRBJ1-3, reads DVKVTQSSRYLVKRTGEKVFLECVQDMDHENMFWYRQDPGLGLRLIYFSYDVKMKEKGDIPEGYSVSREKKERFSLILESASTNQTSMYLCASSQGGQLTSGNTIYFGEGSWLTVV.

The gene calls are TRBV2 and TRBJ2-5, with D maybe TRBD1 (6 bases). Germline assignment: CDR1 SNHLY and CDR2 FYNNEI. V was shortened by 6 bases and J by 0 bases, with 14 bases between the two germline ends. There are 15 residues in the CDR3. In DNA, the CDR3 is TGTGCCAGCAGCCAACAAACAGGGAACCAAGAGACCCAGTACTTC. This encodes CASSQQTGNQETQYF. The variable domain in full, with the rest retrieved from reference TRBV2 and TRBJ2-5, is EPEVTQTPSHQVTQMGQEVILRCVPISNHLYFYWYRQILGQKVEFLVSFYNNEISEKSEIFDDQFSVERPDGSNFTLKIRSTKLEDSAMYFCASSQQTGNQETQYFGPGTRLLVL.

V usage is TRBV6-5 and J usage is TRBJ2-7, with 10 bases that match TRBD1. The CDR3 length is 15 residues. The germline gives CDR1 MNHEY, CDR2 SVGAGI. V gave up 0 bases and J gave up 5 bases; unmatched junction bases: 4. CDR3 DNA sequence: TGTGCCAGCAGTTACTCGAAGGACAGGGGGAACGAGCAGTACTTC. Residues: CASSYSKDRGNEQYF.

This clone was counted a few times. V and J are TRBV5-4 and TRBJ1-1, with no clear D. The CDR3 consists of 16 residues. The V gene lost 0 bases and the J gene lost 7 bases, with 19 bases spanning the gap. Looked up from germline, CDR1 is SGHNT and CDR2 is YYREEE (reference sequence). This CDR3 is CASSLAGKGSMSEAFF. Here the CDR3 DNA reads TGTGCCAGCAGCTTGGCCGGGAAGGGCAGTATGAGTGAAGCTTTCTTT.

This clone was observed a handful of times. The CDR3 loop is CASSDREPNTEAFF. The CDR3 region has the DNA TGTGCCAGCAGCGACAGGGAACCGAACACTGAAGCTTTCTTT. The chain carries TRBV7-9 and TRBJ1-1; TRBD1 aligns across 7 bases. This CDR3 is 14 amino acids long. CDR1 is SEHNR, CDR2 FQNEAQ, per germline (reference sequence). V shed 5 bases, J shed 1 base, and the junction held 4 bases outside the gene matches. Together with reference TRBV7-9 and TRBJ1-1, the CDR3 gives the full variable domain: DTGVSQNPRHKITKRGQNVTFRCDPISEHNRLYWYRQTLGQGPEFLTYFQNEAQLEKSRLLSDRFSAERPKGSFSTLEIQRTEQGDSAMYLCASSDREPNTEAFFGQGTRLTVV.

The V call is TRBV5-8, the J call TRBJ2-1; 8 nucleotides align to TRBD1. The CDR3 runs to 15 residues. V was clipped by 4 bases and J by 8 bases; unmatched bases: 11. Per germline, CDR1 SGHTS and CDR2 YDEGEE. DNA for the CDR3: TGTGCCAGCAGCCACTCCCGACAGGGGACCGATGAGCAGTTCTTC. Its protein is CASSHSRQGTDEQFF.

This clone was recorded a few times. J is TRBJ2-1 and V is TRBV19; 10 positions agree with TRBD2. Germline CDR1 LNHDA, CDR2 SQIVND (reference sequence). The CDR3 sequence is 16 residues long. V shed 2 bases, J shed 8 bases, and the junction held 9 bases outside the gene matches. The CDR3: CASSIRGASGGHEQFF. In nucleotides, the CDR3 is TGTGCCAGTAGTATAAGGGGGGCTAGCGGGGGACATGAGCAGTTCTTC.

This chain uses TRBV19 with TRBJ2-3, with 7 bases aligning to TRBD2. The germline V gene encodes CDR1 LNHDA and CDR2 SQIVND (reference sequence). V trimming: 3 bases; J trimming: 3 bases; junction bases outside the gene matches: 6. CDR3 length: 15 amino acids. CDR3 sequence reads: CASSILGGLTDTQYF. CDR3 bases: TGTGCCAGTAGTATTTTGGGGGGGTTAACAGATACGCAGTATTTT. Using reference TRBV19 and TRBJ2-3 for the parts outside the CDR3, the full variable domain is DGGITQSPKYLFRKEGQNVTLSCEQNLNHDAMYWYRQDPGQGLRLIYYSQIVNDFQKGDIAEGYSVSREKKESFPLTVTSAQKNPTAFYLCASSILGGLTDTQYFGPGTRLTVL.

CDR3 amino acids: CASSSAPEENEQYF. The CDR3, as DNA: TGTGCCAGCAGCTCCGCCCCGGAGGAAAACGAGCAGTACTTC. The chain recombines TRBV11-2 with TRBJ2-7; TRBD2 is a possible D gene (5 bases). Germline CDR1 is SGHAT and CDR2 is FQNNGV. V lost 4 bases and J 5 bases, leaving 15 bases between the germline ends. The CDR3 has 14 amino acids.

The chain recombines TRBV7-2 with TRBJ1-2; no reliable D call. Looked up from germline, CDR1 is SGHTA and CDR2 is FQGNSA. The CDR3 has 16 amino acids. The germline V and J ends were trimmed by 1 base and 0 bases, with 12 bases remaining between them. The CDR3 loop reads CASSLEWSTANYGYTF. DNA of the CDR3: TGTGCCAGCAGCTTAGAGTGGTCAACGGCTAACTATGGCTACACCTTC.

This clone was found once. The chain links TRBV6-6 to TRBJ1-1; TRBD1 is a possible D gene (5 bases). Germline lookup yields CDR1 MNHNY and CDR2 SVGAGI (reference sequence). CDR3 size: 14 residues. V lost 8 bases to trimming and J lost 5 bases, with 18 bases between them. The CDR3 sequence: CASGGVVSSTEAFF. The CDR3 DNA follows: TGTGCCAGCGGAGGGGTAGTTTCGAGTACTGAAGCTTTCTTT.

The V and J genes are TRBV7-2 and TRBJ2-7, with D perhaps matching TRBD2 (5 bases). Trimming cost V 1 base and J 0 bases, with 10 bases left between them. This CDR3 spans 15 amino acids. Germline lookup yields CDR1 SGHTA and CDR2 FQGNSA. CDR3 DNA sequence: TGTGCCAGCAGCTTAGAGAGGGCCCCCTCCTACGAGCAGTACTTC. This sequence encodes CASSLERAPSYEQYF.

The gene calls are TRBV7-2 and TRBJ1-1, with D perhaps TRBD1 (6 bases). This CDR3 comprises 13 residues. CDR1 SGHTA and CDR2 FQGNSA come from the germline V gene. V was shortened by 4 bases and J by 3 bases, with 9 bases between the two germline ends. The CDR3 DNA reads TGTGCCAGCAGCTCGCGACAGGACACTGAAGCTTTCTTT. Translation: CASSSRQDTEAFF.

The V call is TRBV21-1, the J call TRBJ1-2. TRBV21-1 counts as a pseudogene. This CDR3 is built from 19 residues. CDR3 amino acids: CASSKVSGRRSTMAICDTF. The DNA for the CDR3 is TGTGCCAGCAGCAAAGTTTCGGGGAGGAGGTCAACTATGGCTATATGTGACACCTTC.